The 29 T cell receptor beta chains reported below all come from one sample, sequenced in a study of radiation and T cells in renal cell carcinoma. Time point noted: baseline pretreatment blood. Documented treatment: 15 Gy SBRT to primary tumor, nephrectomy 4 weeks later. Method: immunoSEQ multiplex PCR; TCRdb's copy keeps in-frame clones and lacks some. This table has about 130,000 clones, nearly 90% appearing once. Sequencing was performed on blood, taken from a patient whose treatment included radiotherapy and nephrectomy. The receptor source for this set is a woman in her fifties or sixties with renal cell carcinoma.

This clone was picked up one time. The chain uses TRBV6-5 and TRBJ2-7; the D is unclear. The germline gives CDR1 MNHEY, CDR2 SVGAGI. Trimming shortened V by 2 bases and J by 1 base, and 9 bases separated the two germline ends. CDR3 length: 14 residues. The CDR3 DNA is TGTGCCAGCAGTTACCGTCGGTTTTCCTACGAGCAGTACTTC. It encodes CASSYRRFSYEQYF.

V is TRBV5-4 and J is TRBJ2-5; D uncertain. The germline V gene encodes CDR1 SGHNT and CDR2 YYREEE (reference sequence). Trimming removed 0 bases from V and 1 base from J, with 1 base in between. The CDR3 has 12 amino acids. In DNA, the CDR3 is TGTGCCAGCAGCTTGGCCCAAGAGACCCAGTACTTC. Translation gives CASSLAQETQYF.

This chain uses TRBV7-9 with TRBJ1-5; D remains ambiguous. Deletions cut 5 bases from V and 1 base from J, with 9 bases between. From germline, CDR1 is SEHNR and CDR2 FQNEAQ (reference sequence). The CDR3 contains 14 residues. The CDR3 spells CASSRAGSNQPQHF. CDR3 nucleotides: TGTGCCAGCAGCCGCGCGGGGAGCAATCAGCCCCAGCATTTT.

The CDR3 bases are TGTGCCAGCAGTGGGGGGAGGCACTATGGCTACACCTTC. As protein: CASSGGRHYGYTF. The V call is TRBV2, the J call TRBJ1-2, with D perhaps TRBD1 (5 bases). The CDR3 contains 13 residues. Trimming removed 4 bases from V and 3 bases from J, with 9 bases in between. Per germline, CDR1 SNHLY and CDR2 FYNNEI.

The gene calls are TRBV7-2 and TRBJ2-1; 8 positions agree with TRBD2. In germline, CDR1 is SGHTA, CDR2 FQGNSA. The CDR3 has 15 residues. With V trimmed by 2 bases and J by 2 bases, 2 bases remained unmatched. The CDR3 nucleotides are TGTGCCAGCAGCTTAAGCGGGGGACCCTACAATGAGCAGTTCTTC. It encodes CASSLSGGPYNEQFF. The full variable domain, completed using reference TRBV7-2 and TRBJ2-1, is GAGVSQSPSNKVTEKGKDVELRCDPISGHTALYWYRQSLGQGLEFLIYFQGNSAPDKSGLPSDRFSAERTGGSVSTLTIQRTQQEDSAVYLCASSLSGGPYNEQFFGPGTRLTVL.

The chain uses TRBV2 and TRBJ2-3; tentative D call: TRBD2 (7 bases). CDR1 SNHLY and CDR2 FYNNEI come from the germline V gene. The germline V and J ends were trimmed by 7 bases and 4 bases, with 15 bases remaining between them. The CDR3 covers 14 residues. CDR3 nucleotide sequence: TGTGCCAGCACCCAGGGGAGGGAAGCAGATACGCAGTATTTT. Translation gives CASTQGREADTQYF. Based on the CDR3 plus reference TRBV2 and TRBJ2-3, the full variable domain is EPEVTQTPSHQVTQMGQEVILRCVPISNHLYFYWYRQILGQKVEFLVSFYNNEISEKSEIFDDQFSVERPDGSNFTLKIRSTKLEDSAMYFCASTQGREADTQYFGPGTRLTVL.

This chain connects TRBV2 to TRBJ1-6; 8 bases are a match to TRBD1. From germline, CDR1 is SNHLY and CDR2 FYNNEI. V lost 7 bases and J lost 5; bases outside the gene matches: 4. There are 14 residues in the CDR3. The CDR3 sequence: CASKTGVDNSPLHF. CDR3 nucleotide sequence: TGTGCCAGCAAGACAGGGGTAGATAATTCACCCCTCCACTTT.

The chain couples TRBV2 to TRBJ2-6; D unclear. V was trimmed by 6 bases and J by 0 bases, leaving 12 bases between them. The CDR3 contains 16 residues. Germline CDR1 and CDR2: SNHLY and FYNNEI. The DNA for the CDR3 is TGTGCCAGCAGGGAATGGGGTACCTCTGGGGCCAACGTCCTGACTTTC. Its translation is CASREWGTSGANVLTF.

This clone has a handful of counts. The chain links TRBV2 to TRBJ2-2; no clear D. The CDR3 covers 14 residues. Trimming removed 2 bases from V and 1 base from J, with 5 bases in between. The germline gives CDR1 SNHLY, CDR2 FYNNEI. CDR3 in DNA: TGTGCCAGCAGTGAAACGGTGAACACCGGGGAGCTGTTTTTT. Translation gives CASSETVNTGELFF. Drawing the rest from reference TRBV2 and TRBJ2-2, the complete variable domain is EPEVTQTPSHQVTQMGQEVILRCVPISNHLYFYWYRQILGQKVEFLVSFYNNEISEKSEIFDDQFSVERPDGSNFTLKIRSTKLEDSAMYFCASSETVNTGELFFGEGSRLTVL.

This chain connects TRBV5-8 to TRBJ2-3; 9 nucleotides agree with TRBD2. The junction had 6 bases not matched to a gene; V was cut back by 4 bases and J by 6 bases. In germline, CDR1 is SGHTS, CDR2 YDEGEE. The CDR3 is 14 residues long. Here the CDR3 DNA reads TGTGCCAGCAGCCCGGGACTAGCTGCCGATACGCAGTATTTT. It encodes CASSPGLAADTQYF.

The gene calls are TRBV7-2 and TRBJ1-1, with D possibly being TRBD1 (5 bases). Germline values: CDR1 SGHTA, CDR2 FQGNSA. Between the trimmed V and J ends, which lost 5 bases and 5 bases, there was a span of 15 bases. The length of the CDR3 is 14 residues. The CDR3 nucleotides read TGTGCCAGCAGCCCTCACCCGGGGGGAACTGAAGCTTTCTTT. Amino acids: CASSPHPGGTEAFF.

Only a few counts were recorded for this clone. In the same sample, other DNA sequences code for this CDR3. The rearrangement uses TRBV7-2 and TRBJ2-7; no reliable D call. V shed 3 bases and J shed 0 bases, with 6 bases lying between them. CDR3 size: 13 residues. CDR1 is SGHTA, CDR2 FQGNSA, per germline. The CDR3 DNA is TGTGCCAGCAGCTTCCAGAGCTCCTACGAGCAGTACTTC. Translated, it gives CASSFQSSYEQYF.

V gene TRBV6-5 combines with J gene TRBJ1-2; D perhaps matches TRBD1 (5 bases). This CDR3 is 15 amino acids long. Looked up from germline, CDR1 is MNHEY and CDR2 is SVGAGI. Trimming stripped 5 bases from V and 4 bases from J, with 17 bases between. The CDR3, as DNA: TGTGCCAGCAGTGGGCCCTCCGGGACGGTCTATGGCTACACCTTC. This sequence encodes CASSGPSGTVYGYTF.

The chain joins TRBV13 to TRBJ1-1, with D perhaps matching TRBD1 (6 bases). V was shortened by 5 bases and J by 5 bases, with 21 bases between the two germline ends. Germline V gene lookup returns CDR1 PRHDT and CDR2 FYEKMQ (reference sequence). The length of the CDR3 is 16 residues. The CDR3 DNA reads TGTGCCAGCAGCCCGGATCGGGACAATTCGAGAACTGAAGCTTTCTTT. Its protein product is CASSPDRDNSRTEAFF.

J is TRBJ2-3 and V is TRBV7-9, with TRBD1 identical over 8 bases. This CDR3 has 14 amino acids. Germline CDR1 SEHNR, CDR2 FQNEAQ (reference sequence). Trimming took 2 bases from V and 3 from J; bases not matched to a gene: 1. The CDR3 loop is CASSLNRGTDTQYF. CDR3 DNA: TGTGCCAGCAGCTTAAACAGGGGGACAGATACGCAGTATTTT.

The chain is built from TRBV5-1 and TRBJ1-5, with 9 bases that match TRBD1. CDR3 length: 17 amino acids. J lost 0 bases, V lost 3 bases, and 7 bases had no gene match. Germline V lookup: CDR1 SGHRS, CDR2 YFSETQ. CDR3 region: CASSSRGQGHSNQPQHF. The CDR3 coding sequence is TGCGCCAGCAGCTCACGGGGACAGGGCCATAGCAATCAGCCCCAGCATTTT.

With regard to this clone: At the DNA level, this CDR3 is encoded by other sequences in the same sample as well. The gene calls are TRBV4-1 and TRBJ2-3; 7 nucleotides align to TRBD2. The length of the CDR3 is 15 residues. The V segment lost 3 bases and the J segment 0 bases; nucleotides outside the gene matches: 3. Germline V gene data show CDR1 as MGHRA and CDR2 as YSYEKL. The CDR3 DNA sequence: TGCGCCAGCAGCCAGCTGGGACTAAGCACAGATACGCAGTATTTT. It is translated as CASSQLGLSTDTQYF.

The chain employs TRBV7-2 and TRBJ2-4; 8 bases are a match to TRBD1. Per the germline V gene, CDR1 is SGHTA and CDR2 is FQGNSA. Trimming cost V 5 bases and J 6 bases; bases outside gene matches: 9. This CDR3 has 15 residues. The CDR3 sequence: CASSRPDRVGNIQYF. The CDR3 nucleotides are TGTGCCAGCAGCCGTCCGGACAGGGTGGGAAACATTCAGTACTTC.

This clone has just a few counts. This chain uses TRBV6-6 with TRBJ1-4; 8 nucleotides agree with TRBD1. CDR3 size: 13 residues. With 6 bases clipped from V and 8 bases from J, the junction kept 5 bases outside the gene matches. Looked up from germline, CDR1 is MNHNY and CDR2 is SVGAGI (reference sequence). The CDR3 region has the DNA TGTGCCAGCAGCGGACAGGGCGGCGAAAAACTGTTTTTT. Translated, it gives CASSGQGGEKLFF.

This clone has more than one count but fewer than ten. This chain connects TRBV2 to TRBJ1-2; D gene uncertain. The CDR3 runs to 10 residues. Germline CDR1 reads SNHLY; CDR2 reads FYNNEI. V shed 1 base and J shed 7 bases, with 1 base lying between them. The DNA of the CDR3 is TGTGCCAGCAGTGAAGGTGGCTACACCTTC. It codes for CASSEGGYTF.

This clone was recorded once. For the CDR3, the DNA is TGTGCCAGCAGCTCCCACCAATTTAGACTGGACACTGAAGCTTTCTTT. This encodes CASSSHQFRLDTEAFF. The V and J genes are TRBV21-1 and TRBJ1-1. TRBV21-1 is reported as a pseudogene. The CDR3 runs to 16 residues.

The chain carries TRBV18 and TRBJ2-6; D is undetermined. The germline CDR1 and CDR2 sequences are KGHSH and LQKENI. This CDR3 is 15 amino acids long. Deletions cut 3 bases from V and 0 bases from J, with 6 bases between. CDR3 DNA sequence: TGTGCCAGCTCACCGACTCGCTCTGGGGCCAACGTCCTGACTTTC. This translates into CASSPTRSGANVLTF.

J is TRBJ1-2 and V is TRBV7-2; D is unresolved. Germline V gene data show CDR1 as SGHTA and CDR2 as FQGNSA. The CDR3 spans 14 residues. Trimming removed 1 base at V and 6 bases at J, with 12 bases between. The CDR3 region is CASSLVNLLDGYTF. The DNA for the CDR3 is TGTGCCAGCAGCTTAGTTAACCTACTTGATGGCTACACCTTC.

The chain employs TRBV18 and TRBJ1-2; D not resolved. Germline V lookup: CDR1 KGHSH, CDR2 LQKENI. The CDR3 extends over 15 amino acids. V was clipped by 2 bases and J by 6 bases, with 16 bases between them. The CDR3 loop is CASSPRYQEENGYTF. The DNA for the CDR3 is TGTGCCAGCTCACCAAGGTACCAGGAAGAGAATGGCTACACCTTC.

In regard to this clone: An end of the junction does not agree with germline; a read error may underlie this. V usage is TRBV5-8 and J usage is TRBJ1-6; the D is unclear. Germline lookup yields CDR1 SGHTS and CDR2 YDEGEE. The CDR3 covers 14 residues. The CDR3 sequence is CASTLASENSPLHF. Here the CDR3 DNA reads TGTGCCAGCACCTTGGCCTCGGAAAATTCACCCCTCCACTTT.

Only one count was recorded for this clone. The chain employs TRBV4-1 and TRBJ1-2; D is perhaps TRBD1 (6 bases). This CDR3 has 18 amino acids. Germline values: CDR1 MGHRA, CDR2 YSYEKL. The V end was cut by 0 bases, the J end by 2 bases, with 19 bases between. As DNA, the CDR3 is TGCGCCAGCAGCCAAGATCCCCGATCCCGACAGGCCAACTATGGCTACACCTTC. Encoded protein: CASSQDPRSRQANYGYTF.

The chain recombines TRBV29-1 with TRBJ2-2, with a weak D call TRBD2 (5 bases). Between the trimmed V and J ends, which lost 7 bases and 7 bases, there was a span of 19 bases. CDR3 length equals 14 residues. CDR1 is SQVTM, CDR2 ANQGSEA, per germline. The CDR3 DNA follows: TGCAGCGCCTGGGGTGGGAGAGAGGGCGGGGAGCTGTTTTTT. Translated: CSAWGGREGGELFF.

V gene TRBV19 combines with J gene TRBJ2-1, with 10 positions matching TRBD2. Trimming cost V 6 bases and J 8 bases; bases outside gene matches: 13. This CDR3 has 16 amino acids. Germline CDR1 reads LNHDA; CDR2 reads SQIVND (reference sequence). For the CDR3, the DNA is TGTGCCAGTAGGGTCCAGCGGGGGGGCCGTGCCGATGAGCAGTTCTTC. This codes for CASRVQRGGRADEQFF.

The chain uses TRBV5-8 and TRBJ2-4; 7 nucleotides align to TRBD1. CDR1 SGHTS and CDR2 YDEGEE come from the germline V gene. After removal of 2 bases from V and 8 bases from J, the junction contained 10 bases not matched to a gene. The CDR3 has 15 amino acids. The DNA of the CDR3 is TGTGCCAGCAGCTTACTAGGACAGGACGAAGACATTCAGTACTTC. Its protein is CASSLLGQDEDIQYF.